Reported below is one TCR beta chain. Its specificity is unknown. This CDR3 contains 12 residues. CDR1 KGHDR and CDR2 SFDVKD come from the germline V gene. Trimming removed 4 bases at V and 7 bases at J, with 9 bases between. The sample belongs to a study of identical twins. General observations from the study: Beta out-of-frame sequences showed weaker excess twin sharing. Twin pairs' shared out-of-frame alpha sequences were enriched in low generation probability. With abundant cord blood beta clonotypes, insertions were fewer; memory repertoires showed no such pattern.

TCRdb ran MiXCR on the 5' RACE reads and lists one entry per CDR3 protein. This sample has about 530,000 distinct CDR3 sequences, with about a fifth found just once. These data were also reused for a study on yellow fever vaccine responses in identical twins.

The source material was CD4+ T cells sorted from blood. This clonotype originated in a woman aged 18-30 years in good health. The genes are TRBV24-1 and TRBJ1-1, with D perhaps TRBD1 (5 bases). The CDR3 loop reads CATSERGLEAFF. The DNA of the CDR3 is TGTGCCACCAGTGAGAGGGGCCTTGAAGCTTTCTTT.